This paragraph reports one T cell receptor beta chain. Its antigen is currently unknown. Germline V gives CDR1 SGHKS, CDR2 YYEKEE (reference sequence). This CDR3 contains 15 residues. The junction had 5 bases not matched to a gene; V was cut back by 5 bases and J by 4 bases. The sample comes from a study of CD8 T cells in ankylosing spondylitis. Study-wide results and caveats: Seven or eight highly homologous variants made up a TCR beta motif, and this motif appeared characteristic of ankylosing spondylitis blood.

By quantitative 5'-RACE with molecular barcodes, the TCR beta libraries were made. Using its own MiXCR run on the 5' RACE reads, TCRdb lists one record per CDR3 protein. Of 210,000 or so distinct CDR3 sequences in the sample, 20% to 30% were seen once. The rearrangement links TRBV5-5 to TRBJ2-2; TRBD1 matches 10 bases. The source is a male donor with ankylosing spondylitis or in good health (not recorded which). Material for sequencing was blood, either unsorted or a sorted T cell fraction (not recorded which). The CDR3 DNA is TGTGCCAGCAGACGTGACAGGGGGCGCACCGGGGAGCTGTTTTTT. This gives the protein CASRRDRGRTGELFF.